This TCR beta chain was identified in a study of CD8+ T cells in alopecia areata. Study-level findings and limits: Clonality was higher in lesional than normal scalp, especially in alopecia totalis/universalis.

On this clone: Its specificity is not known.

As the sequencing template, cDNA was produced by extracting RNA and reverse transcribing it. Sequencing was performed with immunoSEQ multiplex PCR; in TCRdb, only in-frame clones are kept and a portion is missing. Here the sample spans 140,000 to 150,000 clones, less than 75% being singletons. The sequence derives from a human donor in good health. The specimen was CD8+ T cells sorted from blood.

The CDR3 region has the DNA TGCAGCGTAGGGACAGGGGACACCTACGAGCAGTACTTC. Amino acids: CSVGTGDTYEQYF. J is TRBJ2-7 and V is TRBV29-1; the match to TRBD1 covers 10 bases. This CDR3 contains 13 residues. The germline V gene has CDR1 SQVTM and CDR2 ANQGSEA. Unmatched junction bases numbered 4, after V lost 6 bases and J lost 2 bases.